A single sample is the source of the 12 T cell receptor beta chains below, sequenced in a study of T cells in Graves' hyperthyroidism and ophthalmopathy. Amplification of TCR beta CDR3 regions was performed using RNA transcripts as template. HTBI primers were the set used in a first-round RT-PCR of the TCR CDR3. TCRdb redid the calling of the multiplex PCR reads with MiXCR, one entry per CDR3 protein. This sample has almost 350,000 distinct CDR3 sequences; roughly 18% occur once, and the top ten carry 15%. The sample taken for sequencing was blood. The receptors originated from a middle-aged woman with Graves' ophthalmopathy.

This clonotype was detected many times. The chain carries TRBV7-2 and TRBJ2-7, with a weak D call TRBD2 (6 bases). This CDR3 is 14 amino acids long. Germline V CDR1 and CDR2: SGHTA, FQGNSA. Deletions cut 5 bases from V and 6 bases from J, with 17 bases between. CDR3 nucleotides: TGTGCCAGCAGCCCCTCGGGACTTCGACTCGAGCAGTACTTC. Its translation is CASSPSGLRLEQYF.

This clonotype appeared many times. The rearrangement joins TRBV6-2 or TRBV6-3 to TRBJ2-5; a possible D gene is TRBD1 (5 bases). Germline V gives CDR1 MNHEY, CDR2 SVGEGT. The CDR3 sequence is 14 residues long. Trimming pared 2 bases from V and 3 bases from J, leaving 10 bases between. The CDR3 DNA reads TGTGCCAGCAGTTACCAGGGCGGAAAAGAGACCCAGTACTTC. Encoded protein: CASSYQGGKETQYF.

This clonotype was seen at least ten times. DNA for the CDR3: TGTGCCAGCAGTCCAGCCCGGACGTTCGTCCAAGAGACCCAGTACTTC. Protein sequence: CASSPARTFVQETQYF. The V and J genes are TRBV6-5 and TRBJ2-5; D gene uncertain. Trimming shortened V by 5 bases and J by 1 base, and 17 bases separated the two germline ends. This CDR3 region has 16 residues. Germline V gene data show CDR1 as MNHEY and CDR2 as SVGAGI.

This clonotype occurred a few times. The chain combines TRBV6-1 with TRBJ1-6, with D possibly matching TRBD1 (5 bases). CDR1 MNHNS and CDR2 SASEGT come from the germline V gene. The CDR3 sequence is 14 residues long. Trimming removed 11 bases at V and 4 bases at J, with 15 bases between. The CDR3 loop reads CAGRTAGYNSPLHF. CDR3 DNA sequence: TGTGCCGGCCGGACGGCAGGGTATAATTCACCCCTCCACTTT.

The CDR3 DNA reads TGTGCCAGCAGTTCGCGGGACAGTGGGGCTGGGACCCAGTACTTC. Translated: CASSSRDSGAGTQYF. The V gene is TRBV28, the J gene TRBJ2-5; possibly TRBD1 for D (7 bases). Trimming removed 4 bases at V and 7 bases at J, with 19 bases between. The CDR3 loop spans 15 amino acids. Germline V lookup: CDR1 MDHEN, CDR2 SYDVKM.

This chain links TRBV6-2 or TRBV6-3 with TRBJ2-6; D is perhaps TRBD2 (6 bases). Germline V lookup: CDR1 MNHEY, CDR2 SVGEGT. This CDR3 contains 17 residues. V gave up 7 bases and J gave up 2 bases, with 18 bases separating them. CDR3 nucleotides: TGTGCCAGCACCCAGAAGGAGGGCTTCCCTGGGGCCAACGTCCTGACTTTC. This encodes CASTQKEGFPGANVLTF.

Many counts were recorded for this clonotype. V is TRBV6-2 or TRBV6-3 and J is TRBJ1-1; D is undetermined. The CDR3 extends over 14 amino acids. Trimming cost V 8 bases and J 2 bases, with 15 bases left between them. The germline CDR1 and CDR2 sequences are MNHEY and SVGEGT. CDR3 in amino acids: CASHNAGSNTEAFF. The DNA of the CDR3 is TGTGCCAGCCACAACGCGGGGTCAAACACTGAAGCTTTCTTT.

Ten or more counts support this clonotype. A read error is possible here, since a much larger clone lies one base away. The rearrangement uses TRBV6-5 and TRBJ1-3, with D perhaps TRBD1 (6 bases). The CDR3 covers 16 residues. Germline V gene sequence: CDR1 MNHEY, CDR2 SVGAGI. The chain's CDR3 is CVSSYSWTDSGNTIYF. The CDR3, as DNA: TGTGTCAGCAGTTACTCGTGGACAGACTCTGGAAACACCATATATTTT.

This clonotype was seen ten or more times. The gene calls are TRBV28 and TRBJ2-7; the D is unclear. Trimming took off 6 bases at V and 2 bases at J, with 8 bases between the two ends. Germline lookup yields CDR1 MDHEN and CDR2 SYDVKM. The CDR3 loop spans 12 amino acids. DNA of the CDR3: TGTGCCAGCAGAGACGGACCCTACGAGCAGTACTTC. Translating it yields CASRDGPYEQYF.

CDR3 amino acids: CSVQGAETQYF. CDR3 coding DNA: TGCAGCGTACAGGGGGCCGAGACCCAGTACTTC. The J gene is TRBJ2-5, the V gene TRBV29-1; 9 bases agree with TRBD1. J was trimmed by 5 bases and V by 6 bases; bases with no gene match: 1. Per the germline V gene, CDR1 is SQVTM and CDR2 is ANQGSEA. The CDR3 consists of 11 residues.

This clonotype has ten or more counts. The V call is TRBV6-5, the J call TRBJ2-7; D assignment may be TRBD1 or TRBD2 (5 bases each). Trimming removed 2 bases at V and 3 bases at J, with 11 bases between. The CDR3 runs 14 residues. Germline V gene lookup returns CDR1 MNHEY and CDR2 SVGAGI. The CDR3 is CASSYTGPSYEQYF. CDR3 nucleotides: TGTGCCAGCAGTTACACGGGACCAAGCTACGAGCAGTACTTC.

This clonotype was seen repeatedly, ten times or more. This chain joins TRBV6-1 and TRBJ2-7; no definite D call. CDR1 MNHNS and CDR2 SASEGT come from the germline V gene. V lost 3 bases and J 3 bases, leaving 9 bases between the germline ends. CDR3 length equals 13 residues. The CDR3 is CASSDSNYYEQYF. In nucleotides, the CDR3 is TGTGCCAGCAGTGACAGCAATTACTACGAGCAGTACTTC.